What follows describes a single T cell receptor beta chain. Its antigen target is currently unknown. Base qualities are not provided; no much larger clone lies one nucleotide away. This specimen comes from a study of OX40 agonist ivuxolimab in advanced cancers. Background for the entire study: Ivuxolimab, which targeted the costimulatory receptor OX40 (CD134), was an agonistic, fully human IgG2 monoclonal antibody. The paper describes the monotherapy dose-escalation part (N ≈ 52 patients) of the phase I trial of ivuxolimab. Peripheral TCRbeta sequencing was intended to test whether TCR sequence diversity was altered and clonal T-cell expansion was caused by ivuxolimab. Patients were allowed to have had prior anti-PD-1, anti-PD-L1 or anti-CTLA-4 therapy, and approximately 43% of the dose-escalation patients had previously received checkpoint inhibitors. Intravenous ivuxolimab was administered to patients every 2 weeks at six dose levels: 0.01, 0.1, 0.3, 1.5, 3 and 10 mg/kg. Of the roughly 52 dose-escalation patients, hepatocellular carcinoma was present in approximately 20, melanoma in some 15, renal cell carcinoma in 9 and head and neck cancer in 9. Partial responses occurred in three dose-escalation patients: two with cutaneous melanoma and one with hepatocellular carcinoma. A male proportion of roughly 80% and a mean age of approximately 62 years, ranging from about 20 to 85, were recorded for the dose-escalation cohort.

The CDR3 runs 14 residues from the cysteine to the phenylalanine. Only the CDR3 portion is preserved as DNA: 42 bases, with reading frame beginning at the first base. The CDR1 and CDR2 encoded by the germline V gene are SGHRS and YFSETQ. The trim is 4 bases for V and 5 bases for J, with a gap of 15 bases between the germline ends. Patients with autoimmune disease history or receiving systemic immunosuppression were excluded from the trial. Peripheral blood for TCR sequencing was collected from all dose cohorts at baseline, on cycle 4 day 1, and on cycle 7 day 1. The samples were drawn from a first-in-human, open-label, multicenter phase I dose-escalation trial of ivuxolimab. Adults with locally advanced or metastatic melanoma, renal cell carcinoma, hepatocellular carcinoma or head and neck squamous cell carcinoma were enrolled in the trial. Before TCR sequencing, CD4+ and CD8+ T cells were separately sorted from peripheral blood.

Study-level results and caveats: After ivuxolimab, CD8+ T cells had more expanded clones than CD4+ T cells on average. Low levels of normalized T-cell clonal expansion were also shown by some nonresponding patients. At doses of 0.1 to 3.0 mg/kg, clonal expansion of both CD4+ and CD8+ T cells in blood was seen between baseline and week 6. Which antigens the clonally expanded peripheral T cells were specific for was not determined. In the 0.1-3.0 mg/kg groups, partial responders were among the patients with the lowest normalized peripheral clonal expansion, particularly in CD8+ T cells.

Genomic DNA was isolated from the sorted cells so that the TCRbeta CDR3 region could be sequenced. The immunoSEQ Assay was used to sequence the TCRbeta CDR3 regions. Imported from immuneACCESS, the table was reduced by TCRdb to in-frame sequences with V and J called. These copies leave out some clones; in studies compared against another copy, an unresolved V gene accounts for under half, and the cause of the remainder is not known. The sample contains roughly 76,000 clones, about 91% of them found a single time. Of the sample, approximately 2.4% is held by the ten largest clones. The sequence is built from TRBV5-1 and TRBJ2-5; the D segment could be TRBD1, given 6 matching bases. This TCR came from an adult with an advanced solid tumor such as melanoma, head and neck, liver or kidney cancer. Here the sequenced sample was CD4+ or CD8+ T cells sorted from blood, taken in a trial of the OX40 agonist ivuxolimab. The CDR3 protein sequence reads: CASSQQGGGETQYF. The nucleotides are TGCGCCAGCAGCCAGCAAGGGGGTGGGGAGACCCAGTACTTC.